The clone carrying this TCR beta chain was seen more than once but under ten times. This CDR3 comprises 16 residues. This sample is drawn from a study of blood T cell repertoires in COVID-19. Study information: The United States, Italy and Spain were the sources of the acute and convalescent COVID-19 samples. From T cells, B-cell-depleted T cells, or PBMCs came the material, which was cDNA or gDNA.

Data came from immunoSEQ multiplex PCR; TCRdb stores just in-frame clones and leaves some out. Among roughly 250,000 clones listed, about 86% were seen once. The receptor was isolated from a woman aged 25 to 39 with COVID-19, enrolled during active disease. The sequenced sample was peripheral blood. The chain recombines TRBV21-1 with TRBJ2-7; the table's D call of TRBD1 was not tested on the DNA. TRBV21-1 is a listed pseudogene. The CDR3 sequence is CASSKEGGGGSYEQYF. The CDR3 DNA sequence: TGTGCCAGCAGCAAAGAAGGAGGGGGCGGCTCCTACGAGCAGTACTTC.